The 21 T cell receptor beta chains given below trace back to one sample, sequenced in a study of blood T cell repertoires in COVID-19. Clones were read by immunoSEQ multiplex PCR, and TCRdb kept only the in-frame ones, dropping some. The profile covers about 200,000 clones, with 80% to 85% appearing a single time and approximately 7.6% taken by the ten largest. Sample: PBMCs or T cells enriched from blood (not recorded which). These TCRs come from a middle-aged man who had recovered from COVID-19.

The rearrangement uses TRBV7-6 and TRBJ1-2; perhaps TRBD1 as D (6 bases). V was cut by 1 base and J by 2 bases, with 20 bases left in between. Germline lookup yields CDR1 SGHVS and CDR2 FNYEAQ. The CDR3 contains 18 residues. CDR3 protein: CASSLGSRIGQGNYGYTF. CDR3 DNA sequence: TGTGCCAGCAGCTTAGGTTCTCGAATAGGGCAGGGGAACTATGGCTACACCTTC.

The rearrangement uses TRBV12-5 and TRBJ1-1; no reliable D call. Trimming cost V 4 bases and J 2 bases, with 14 bases left between them. This CDR3 has 15 amino acids. The germline CDR1 and CDR2 sequences are LGHNT and FRNRAP. The CDR3 loop is CASGSSLSGNTEAFF. The CDR3, as DNA: TGTGCTAGTGGTTCCTCACTGAGCGGTAACACTGAAGCTTTCTTT.

The chain uses TRBV4-1 and TRBJ1-1; tentatively, D is TRBD1 (5 bases). CDR3 size: 18 residues. Per germline, CDR1 MGHRA and CDR2 YSYEKL. V was cut by 0 bases and J by 11 bases, with 28 bases left in between. CDR3 region: CASSQDSHGTTKHEWAFF. As DNA, the CDR3 is TGCGCCAGCAGCCAAGATAGCCACGGGACTACGAAGCACGAATGGGCTTTCTTT.

This clone was found once. The chain uses TRBV14 and TRBJ1-2; TRBD1 matches 7 bases. Per the germline V gene, CDR1 is SGHDN and CDR2 is FVKESK. The CDR3 covers 15 residues. V was pared by 0 bases and J by 10 bases, with 11 bases of the junction left unmatched. CDR3: CASSQEGRGGGYYTF. The CDR3, as DNA: TGTGCCAGCAGCCAAGAAGGTCGAGGGGGCGGGTACTACACCTTC.

In this sample, this clone turned up a few times. The chain carries TRBV5-6 and TRBJ1-5, with no clear D. Germline V lookup: CDR1 SGHDT, CDR2 YYEEEE. This CDR3 is built from 14 residues. V shed 0 bases and J shed 2 bases, with 6 bases lying between them. As DNA, the CDR3 is TGTGCCAGCAGCTTGGCCGGGGGCAATCAGCCCCAGCATTTT. Residues: CASSLAGGNQPQHF.

The CDR3 DNA reads TGCGCCAGCAGCTTGGCGGACAGGACAGGGACTGAAGCTTTCTTT. This codes for CASSLADRTGTEAFF. The chain combines TRBV5-1 with TRBJ1-1; 8 nucleotides line up with TRBD1. V dropped 0 bases and J dropped 5; count of bases not matched to a gene: 6. The germline V gene encodes CDR1 SGHRS and CDR2 YFSETQ. This CDR3 has 15 amino acids.

This chain uses TRBV28 with TRBJ1-1; 8 bases agree with TRBD1. This CDR3 is built from 14 residues. Germline V CDR1 and CDR2: MDHEN, SYDVKM. The ends lost 5 bases at V and 5 bases at J; junction bases unmatched: 7. In nucleotides, the CDR3 is TGTGCCAGCAGTCCGGACAGGGTAGGGACTGAAGCTTTCTTT. This translates into CASSPDRVGTEAFF.

This chain links TRBV6-5 with TRBJ1-2, with D perhaps TRBD1 (6 bases). The CDR3 is 16 amino acids. V lost 2 bases, J lost 4 bases, and 17 bases lay in between. CDR1 MNHEY and CDR2 SVGAGI come from the germline V gene. DNA for the CDR3: TGTGCCAGCAGTTACACCGGGGTCAGGGGACCCTATGGCTACACCTTC. Its translation is CASSYTGVRGPYGYTF.

The chain carries TRBV7-2 and TRBJ2-1, with 8 bases fitting TRBD1. The junction had 16 bases not matched to a gene; V was cut back by 5 bases and J by 10 bases. The CDR3 length is 16 residues. CDR1 is SGHTA and CDR2 is FQGNSA in the germline V gene. As DNA, the CDR3 is TGTGCCAGCAGCGTCGGTGCAGGGGGCGCAAGTAGGGAGCAGTTCTTC. Its protein product is CASSVGAGGASREQFF.

The V gene is TRBV5-5, the J gene TRBJ2-7; TRBD2 matches 7 bases. CDR3 length equals 16 residues. V gave up 3 bases and J gave up 7 bases; unmatched junction bases: 16. Germline CDR1 SGHKS, CDR2 YYEKEE (reference sequence). DNA for the CDR3: TGTGCCAGCAGCTGGGAGGGACGATTCAGCCTCGGGGAGCAGTACTTC. It specifies CASSWEGRFSLGEQYF.

This chain uses TRBV2 with TRBJ2-1, with unresolved D. The germline gives CDR1 SNHLY, CDR2 FYNNEI. V lost 5 bases and J 3 bases, leaving 8 bases between the germline ends. CDR3 length: 13 amino acids. This CDR3 is CASSPTDYNEQFF. CDR3 bases: TGTGCCAGCAGTCCCACAGACTACAATGAGCAGTTCTTC. Drawing the rest from reference TRBV2 and TRBJ2-1, the complete variable domain is EPEVTQTPSHQVTQMGQEVILRCVPISNHLYFYWYRQILGQKVEFLVSFYNNEISEKSEIFDDQFSVERPDGSNFTLKIRSTKLEDSAMYFCASSPTDYNEQFFGPGTRLTVL.

The rearrangement links TRBV5-4 to TRBJ2-1, with a tentative D call TRBD2 (6 bases). This CDR3 contains 14 residues. CDR1 is SGHNT, CDR2 YYREEE, per germline (reference sequence). V was shortened by 3 bases and J by 8 bases, with 15 bases between the two germline ends. CDR3 sequence reads: CASSSARLVDEQFF. As DNA, the CDR3 is TGTGCCAGCAGCTCTGCGAGACTAGTGGATGAGCAGTTCTTC.

The genes are TRBV10-1 and TRBJ1-1; D call uncertain. Trimming stripped 6 bases from V and 3 bases from J, with 5 bases between. This CDR3 is built from 11 residues. Germline values: CDR1 WNHNN, CDR2 SYGVQD (reference sequence). CDR3 sequence: CASRSDTEAFF. In DNA, the CDR3 is TGCGCCAGCAGGTCGGACACTGAAGCTTTCTTT.

J is TRBJ2-7 and V is TRBV15; TRBD1 matches at 8 bases. The junction had 6 bases not matched to a gene; V was cut back by 4 bases and J by 7 bases. The CDR3 spans 13 residues. Germline CDR1 reads LNHNV; CDR2 reads YYDKDF (reference sequence). CDR3 bases: TGTGCCACCAGCACGGACAGGGTGGGGGAGCAGTACTTC. Translated: CATSTDRVGEQYF.

The V call is TRBV5-1, the J call TRBJ2-2; TRBD1 matches at 7 bases. V lost 5 bases to trimming and J lost 5 bases; unmatched junction nucleotides: 9. Germline CDR1 and CDR2: SGHRS and YFSETQ. This CDR3 region has 15 residues. The DNA of the CDR3 is TGCGCCAGCAGTAGGACCCGGGACAGAACCGGGGAGCTGTTTTTT. Residues: CASSRTRDRTGELFF.

The chain uses TRBV6-2 or TRBV6-3 and TRBJ2-5, with 11 positions matching TRBD1. Germline CDR1 is MNHEY and CDR2 is SVGEGT. The junction had 12 bases not matched to a gene; V was cut back by 5 bases and J by 13 bases. The CDR3 loop spans 14 amino acids. The CDR3: CASSDRDRGTVPYF. Here the CDR3 DNA reads TGTGCCAGCAGTGACCGGGACAGGGGGACGGTTCCGTACTTC.

This clone was recorded once. This chain links TRBV3-1 (or the pseudogene TRBV3-2) with TRBJ1-1; D unclear. The CDR3 length is 12 residues. CDR1 and CDR2 from the germline V gene are LGHDT and YNNKEL (reference sequence). The germline V and J ends were trimmed by 0 bases and 11 bases, with 10 bases remaining between them. The CDR3 loop reads CASSQEYGKAFF. The CDR3 DNA follows: TGTGCCAGCAGCCAAGAGTACGGGAAGGCTTTCTTT.

The chain carries TRBV7-2 and TRBJ2-5; 10 bases are shared with TRBD2. The CDR3 covers 15 residues. V shed 5 bases, J shed 7 bases, and the junction held 10 bases outside the gene matches. Germline CDR1 is SGHTA and CDR2 is FQGNSA. In DNA, the CDR3 is TGTGCCAGCAGCCGGGCGCCTAGCGGGGGTGGGACCCAGTACTTC. The encoded protein is CASSRAPSGGGTQYF.

CDR3 nucleotides: TGTGCCAGCAGCTACAGGGGACGATCTAGCACAGATACGCAGTATTTT. Protein sequence: CASSYRGRSSTDTQYF. The chain links TRBV7-3 to TRBJ2-3; the match to TRBD1 covers 7 bases. Germline V lookup: CDR1 SGHTA, CDR2 FQGTGA. The CDR3 consists of 16 residues. The V and J ends lost 4 bases and 0 bases, in that order; junction bases with no gene match: 7.

This rearrangement joins TRBV5-4 to TRBJ2-2; TRBD2 aligns across 12 bases. This CDR3 is built from 17 residues. Germline-derived CDR1 and CDR2 are SGHNT and YYREEE (reference sequence). Losses at the gene ends were 4 bases for V and 5 bases for J; bases not matched to a gene: 9. CDR3 coding DNA: TGTGCCAGCAGCCACAGGACTAGCGGGGTTTCTACCGGGGAGCTGTTTTTT. It specifies CASSHRTSGVSTGELFF.

The chain employs TRBV21-1 and TRBJ1-2. TRBV21-1 is annotated as a pseudogene. This CDR3 contains 14 residues. For the CDR3, the DNA is TGTGCCAGTCCTCGCCCGGGGATCGGCTATGGCTACACCTTC. It specifies CASPRPGIGYGYTF.